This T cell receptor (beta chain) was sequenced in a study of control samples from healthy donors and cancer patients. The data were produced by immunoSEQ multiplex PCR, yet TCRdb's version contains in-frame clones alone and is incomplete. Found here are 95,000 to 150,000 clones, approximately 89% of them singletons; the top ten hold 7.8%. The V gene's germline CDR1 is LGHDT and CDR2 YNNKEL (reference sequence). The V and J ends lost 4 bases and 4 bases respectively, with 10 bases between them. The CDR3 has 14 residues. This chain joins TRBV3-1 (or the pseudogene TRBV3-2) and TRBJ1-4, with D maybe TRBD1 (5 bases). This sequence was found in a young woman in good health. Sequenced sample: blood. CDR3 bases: TGTGCCAGCAGCCGGAGACAGCTTAATGAAAAACTGTTTTTT. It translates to CASSRRQLNEKLFF.